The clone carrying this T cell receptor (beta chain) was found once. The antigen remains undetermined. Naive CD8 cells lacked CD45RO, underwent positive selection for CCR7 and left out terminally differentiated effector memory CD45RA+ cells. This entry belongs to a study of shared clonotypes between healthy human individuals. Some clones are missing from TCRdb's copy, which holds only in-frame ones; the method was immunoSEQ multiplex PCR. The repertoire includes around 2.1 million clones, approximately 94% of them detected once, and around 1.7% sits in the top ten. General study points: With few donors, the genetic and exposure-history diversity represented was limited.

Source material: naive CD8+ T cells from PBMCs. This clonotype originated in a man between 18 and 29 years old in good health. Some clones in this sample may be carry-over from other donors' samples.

The CDR3 DNA follows: TGTGCCTCGAGCCTACCGAACACTGAAGCTTTCTTT. Translating gives CASSLPNTEAFF. The rearrangement links TRBV10-3 to TRBJ1-1, with D hard to call. Trimming left V 11 bases short and J 1 base short, with 11 bases between. Germline loops: CDR1 ENHRY, CDR2 SYGVKD. This CDR3 comprises 12 residues.